Each of the 13 T cell receptor beta chains below was sequenced from the same sample in a study of T cell responses to AZD1222 COVID-19 vaccine. The data were produced by immunoSEQ multiplex PCR, yet TCRdb's version contains in-frame clones alone and is incomplete. Of 140,000 to 150,000 clones in the sample, around 88% were seen once. This sample comprised peripheral blood, obtained on day 0 of AZD1222 vaccination. The receptors here all came from an adult in good health.

The genes are TRBV3-1 (or the pseudogene TRBV3-2) and TRBJ2-3; D ambiguous. Trimming removed 1 base from V and 2 bases from J, with 10 bases in between. The germline gives CDR1 LGHDT, CDR2 YNNKEL (reference sequence). CDR3 length: 15 amino acids. The CDR3 reads CASSQGAGHTDTQYF. In DNA form, the CDR3 reads TGTGCCAGCAGCCAAGGAGCAGGCCACACAGATACGCAGTATTTT.

About this clone itself: At one of its ends the junction is not consistent with the germline gene, which may arise from a read error. The chain employs TRBV4-2 and TRBJ1-1; D uncertain. The CDR3 contains 14 residues. The germline gives CDR1 LGHNA, CDR2 YNFKEQ. CDR3 nucleotides: TGTGCCAGCAGCCAAGGGGGAGGGAACGCTGAAGCTTTCTTT. This translates into CASSQGGGNAEAFF.

This clone appeared once. J is TRBJ2-5 and V is TRBV7-3, with D perhaps matching TRBD1 or TRBD2 (5 bases each). Trimming left V 6 bases short and J 5 bases short, with 16 bases between. CDR3 size: 14 residues. Germline V gene sequence: CDR1 SGHTA, CDR2 FQGTGA. The CDR3: CASSFGGGRETQYF. The CDR3 DNA reads TGTGCCAGCAGTTTCGGTGGGGGACGGGAGACCCAGTACTTC.

V usage is TRBV5-1 and J usage is TRBJ1-1; TRBD1 matches at 9 bases. This CDR3 region has 13 residues. Germline-derived CDR1 and CDR2 are SGHRS and YFSETQ. The trim removed 2 bases at V and 4 bases at J, leaving 0 bases unmatched. This CDR3 is CASSLQGATEAFF. CDR3 DNA: TGCGCCAGCAGCTTACAGGGGGCCACTGAAGCTTTCTTT.

The chain is built from TRBV12-3 or TRBV12-4 and TRBJ1-2; D may be TRBD1 (5 bases). The length of the CDR3 is 11 residues. Trimming shortened V by 3 bases and J by 8 bases, and 7 bases separated the two germline ends. In nucleotides, the CDR3 is TGTGCCAGCAGTTTTCGGGGGGGCTACACCTTC. Encoded protein: CASSFRGGYTF.

This chain uses TRBV11-1 with TRBJ1-2, with 7 bases matching TRBD1. J was trimmed by 4 bases and V by 5 bases; bases with no gene match: 10. Germline CDR1 reads SGHAT; CDR2 reads FQDESV (reference sequence). The CDR3 contains 15 residues. The CDR3 DNA reads as TGTGCCAGCAGCGATTCAGGGGGTGCTCCCTATGGCTACACCTTC. Amino acid sequence: CASSDSGGAPYGYTF.

V is TRBV24-1 and J is TRBJ2-5; D unresolved. Germline assignment: CDR1 KGHDR and CDR2 SFDVKD. V was trimmed by 2 bases and J by 5 bases, leaving 5 bases between them. The CDR3 totals 12 residues. The CDR3 protein is CATSDSRETQYF. The CDR3 DNA reads TGTGCCACCAGTGATTCGAGGGAGACCCAGTACTTC.

The chain uses TRBV7-3 and TRBJ2-7; 8 bases are a match to TRBD2. The CDR3 is 15 residues long. V gave up 2 bases and J gave up 6 bases; unmatched junction bases: 9. Germline V CDR1 and CDR2: SGHTA, FQGTGA. CDR3: CASSLAGGALAEQYF. The CDR3 DNA follows: TGTGCCAGCAGCTTAGCGGGGGGAGCGCTGGCCGAGCAGTACTTC.

The genes are TRBV5-1 and TRBJ1-6; TRBD1 matches at 7 bases. Losses at the gene ends were 5 bases for V and 7 bases for J; bases not matched to a gene: 6. Germline assignment: CDR1 SGHRS and CDR2 YFSETQ. This CDR3 contains 14 residues. Here the CDR3 reads CASSWDRPNSPLHF. In nucleotides, the CDR3 is TGCGCCAGCAGTTGGGACAGACCAAATTCACCCCTCCACTTT. Combining the CDR3 with reference TRBV5-1 and TRBJ1-6 gives the whole variable domain KAGVTQTPRYLIKTRGQQVTLSCSPISGHRSVSWYQQTPGQGLQFLFEYFSETQRNKGNFPGRFSGRQFSNSRSEMNVSTLELGDSALYLCASSWDRPNSPLHFGNGTRLTVT.

The chain has TRBV15 and TRBJ2-3; 10 bases are shared with TRBD2. This CDR3 is 14 amino acids long. Germline V gene data show CDR1 as LNHNV and CDR2 as YYDKDF (reference sequence). Trimming removed 8 bases from V and 4 bases from J; junction bases left unmatched: 6. CDR3 residues: CATRASGGSDTQYF. In DNA, the CDR3 is TGTGCCACCCGCGCTAGCGGGGGCTCAGATACGCAGTATTTT.

The chain combines TRBV7-6 with TRBJ2-3; TRBD2 agrees at 9 bases. The ends lost 6 bases at V and 2 bases at J; junction bases unmatched: 6. CDR1 and CDR2 from the germline V gene are SGHVS and FNYEAQ. CDR3 length: 15 residues. CDR3 coding DNA: TGTGCCAGCAGGCGACTAGCGGCTCACACAGATACGCAGTATTTT. It encodes CASRRLAAHTDTQYF.

V is TRBV4-2 and J is TRBJ2-4, with D perhaps TRBD1 or TRBD2 (6 bases each). Germline CDR1 LGHNA, CDR2 YNFKEQ. V was shortened by 1 base and J by 10 bases, with 17 bases between the two germline ends. This CDR3 contains 15 residues. CDR3 protein: CASSQGKGGPPIQYF. The CDR3 DNA reads TGTGCCAGCAGCCAAGGAAAGGGGGGACCGCCGATTCAGTACTTC.

The rearrangement uses TRBV24-1 and TRBJ2-3, with D possibly being TRBD1 (5 bases). The V end was cut by 4 bases, the J end by 0 bases, with 10 bases between. The CDR3 runs to 15 residues. Germline assignment: CDR1 KGHDR and CDR2 SFDVKD. CDR3 DNA: TGTGCCACCAGTGACCTAACAGGTAGCACAGATACGCAGTATTTT. This translates into CATSDLTGSTDTQYF.